These T cell receptor beta chains were read from a single sample in a study of blood T cell repertoires in COVID-19. Sequencing was performed with immunoSEQ multiplex PCR; in TCRdb, only in-frame clones are kept and a portion is missing. This table has fewer than 65,000 clones, about 86% appearing once. The source material was peripheral blood. The receptors originated from a human donor in a cohort sampled during active COVID-19. The CDR3 runs from the conserved cysteine through the conserved F or W. Fields, in order: CDR3 DNA, CDR3 protein, D gene, clone size, V gene, J gene. A D gene is named only where the DNA matches it firmly. Size is stated for part of the rows, as once, few or many counts, or as a class when the clone is expanded.

CDR3 DNA: TGTGCCTGGAGCGCACTAGGGGGTGAGCAGTTCTTC
CDR3 protein: CAWSALGGEQFF
D gene: NA
clone size: few
V gene: TRBV30
J gene: TRBJ2-1

CDR3 DNA: TGTGCCAGCAGCGCCCGGGACAGCTATAATTCACCCCTCCACTTT
CDR3 protein: CASSARDSYNSPLHF
D gene: TRBD1
clone size: NA
V gene: TRBV9
J gene: TRBJ1-6

CDR3 DNA: TGTGCCAGCAGTGAAGCGCTTAAGGGGTCTAACTATGGCCACACCTTC
CDR3 protein: CASSEALKGSNYGHTF
D gene: NA
clone size: NA
V gene: TRBV2
J gene: TRBJ1-2

CDR3 DNA: TGTGCCAGCAGCGGGGCTAGTGGATCTAGCACAGATACGCAGTATTTT
CDR3 protein: CASSGASGSSTDTQYF
D gene: NA
clone size: NA
V gene: TRBV5-4
J gene: TRBJ2-3

CDR3 DNA: TGTGCCAGCAGCCCAGGGACAGTCGGATATGGCTACACCTTC
CDR3 protein: CASSPGTVGYGYTF
D gene: TRBD1
clone size: NA
V gene: TRBV7-6
J gene: TRBJ1-2

CDR3 DNA: TGTGCCAGCAGCTTAGCTCCTATCGGGCTAGCGGGAGACGAGCAGTACTTC
CDR3 protein: CASSLAPIGLAGDEQYF
D gene: TRBD2
clone size: NA
V gene: TRBV7-8
J gene: TRBJ2-7

CDR3 DNA: TGTGCCAGCAGTTCGCCAGGGGCATCCTCCTATTCCTACGAGCAGTACTTC
CDR3 protein: CASSSPGASSYSYEQYF
D gene: NA
clone size: NA
V gene: TRBV27
J gene: TRBJ2-7

CDR3 DNA: TGTGCCTGGAGTGTCCAGGGGGGCCACGAGCAGTACTTC
CDR3 protein: CAWSVQGGHEQYF
D gene: NA
clone size: NA
V gene: TRBV30
J gene: TRBJ2-7

CDR3 DNA: TGTGCCTGGAGTGGCCAGGGCTACAATGAGCAGTTCTTC
CDR3 protein: CAWSGQGYNEQFF
D gene: NA
clone size: NA
V gene: TRBV30
J gene: TRBJ2-1

CDR3 DNA: TGTGCCAGCAGCCTTGGGACAGGCACTGAAGCTTTCTTT
CDR3 protein: CASSLGTGTEAFF
D gene: TRBD1
clone size: NA
V gene: TRBV11-3
J gene: TRBJ1-1

CDR3 DNA: TGTGCCAGTAGTATATCCACAGGGTTCGATGGCTACACCTTC
CDR3 protein: CASSISTGFDGYTF
D gene: NA
clone size: NA
V gene: TRBV19
J gene: TRBJ1-2

CDR3 DNA: TGTGCCACCAGCAGAGGACGGAGGGAGACCCAGTACTTC
CDR3 protein: CATSRGRRETQYF
D gene: NA
clone size: NA
V gene: TRBV15
J gene: TRBJ2-5

CDR3 DNA: TGTGCCAGCAGCCAACTCCGGGACAGGGGTAACAATGAGCAGTTCTTC
CDR3 protein: CASSQLRDRGNNEQFF
D gene: TRBD1
clone size: NA
V gene: TRBV3-1/TRBV3-2
J gene: TRBJ2-1

CDR3 DNA: TGTGCCAGCAGCCGAGACAGACAGGGGACGGCCGGCTACACCTTC
CDR3 protein: CASSRDRQGTAGYTF
D gene: TRBD1
clone size: NA
V gene: TRBV11-2
J gene: TRBJ1-2

CDR3 DNA: TGTGCCAGCAGTGAAGGCCTGAGCGGGGGGACCGAGACCCAGTACTTC
CDR3 protein: CASSEGLSGGTETQYF
D gene: TRBD2
clone size: NA
V gene: TRBV6-1
J gene: TRBJ2-5

CDR3 DNA: TGTGCCAGCAGTTATCTTGGAGGAACACCCTACGAGCAGTACTTC
CDR3 protein: CASSYLGGTPYEQYF
D gene: NA
clone size: NA
V gene: TRBV6-5
J gene: TRBJ2-7

CDR3 DNA: TGTGCCAGCAGCCTTCGGGGCTATGGCTACACCTTC
CDR3 protein: CASSLRGYGYTF
D gene: NA
clone size: NA
V gene: TRBV3-1/TRBV3-2
J gene: TRBJ1-2

CDR3 DNA: TGTGCCAGCAGCCCGGGACTTTTGAACACTGAAGCTTTCTTT
CDR3 protein: CASSPGLLNTEAFF
D gene: NA
clone size: once
V gene: TRBV7-9
J gene: TRBJ1-1

CDR3 DNA: TGCGCCACCAACCCATCGGGGCAGGGGGCTTTCTATAATTCACCCCTCCACTTT
CDR3 protein: CATNPSGQGAFYNSPLHF
D gene: TRBD1
clone size: NA
V gene: TRBV5-1
J gene: TRBJ1-6

CDR3 DNA: TGTGCCAGCAGTTATACAGGCCCCTTAGGGGCCAACGTCCTGACTTTC
CDR3 protein: CASSYTGPLGANVLTF
D gene: NA
clone size: NA
V gene: TRBV27
J gene: TRBJ2-6

CDR3 DNA: TGTGCCAGCAGCTCCGGGACAGATCAATCACCCCTCCACTTT
CDR3 protein: CASSSGTDQSPLHF
D gene: TRBD1
clone size: NA
V gene: TRBV7-9
J gene: TRBJ1-6

CDR3 DNA: TGTGCCACCAGTCCAGGGGGTTATGGTCAGCCCCAGCATTTT
CDR3 protein: CATSPGGYGQPQHF
D gene: TRBD1
clone size: NA
V gene: TRBV24-1
J gene: TRBJ1-5

CDR3 DNA: TGTGCCAGTAGTGTGCTACTCGGGACTAGCGGCAATGAGCAGTTCTTC
CDR3 protein: CASSVLLGTSGNEQFF
D gene: TRBD2
clone size: NA
V gene: TRBV19
J gene: TRBJ2-1

CDR3 DNA: TGTGCCAGCAGCCCCTCGGGACTAGCGGGAGCCTACAATGAGCAGTTCTTC
CDR3 protein: CASSPSGLAGAYNEQFF
D gene: TRBD2
clone size: NA
V gene: TRBV9
J gene: TRBJ2-1

CDR3 DNA: TGTGCTAGTGGTTTGGACCCGGGGGGAATCCTCTATGGCTACACCTTC
CDR3 protein: CASGLDPGGILYGYTF
D gene: NA
clone size: NA
V gene: TRBV12-5
J gene: TRBJ1-2

CDR3 DNA: TGTGCCAGCAAAGCGGGACCCCCAAGAGAGGATACGCAGTATTTT
CDR3 protein: CASKAGPPREDTQYF
D gene: TRBD2
clone size: NA
V gene: TRBV6-6
J gene: TRBJ2-3

CDR3 DNA: TGTGCCACCAGCCCTGACTTGGGGGCCCCCTACGAGCAGTACTTC
CDR3 protein: CATSPDLGAPYEQYF
D gene: NA
clone size: NA
V gene: TRBV15
J gene: TRBJ2-7

CDR3 DNA: TGTGCCAGCAGCCAATCGGACAAACCCAGGGGGTCCTACAATGAGCAGTTCTTC
CDR3 protein: CASSQSDKPRGSYNEQFF
D gene: TRBD1
clone size: NA
V gene: TRBV3-1/TRBV3-2
J gene: TRBJ2-1

CDR3 DNA: TGTGCCAGCAGTGATCAGGTGGGCAATCAGCCCCAGCATTTT
CDR3 protein: CASSDQVGNQPQHF
D gene: NA
clone size: NA
V gene: TRBV6-1
J gene: TRBJ1-5

CDR3 DNA: TGTGCCAGTAAACCCAGGGTAGGCCCTGGGGCCAACGTCCTGACTTTC
CDR3 protein: CASKPRVGPGANVLTF
D gene: NA
clone size: NA
V gene: TRBV28
J gene: TRBJ2-6

CDR3 DNA: TGTGCCAGCGGAAGGGACACTCTCTCACCCCTCCACTTT
CDR3 protein: CASGRDTLSPLHF
D gene: NA
clone size: few
V gene: TRBV7-8
J gene: TRBJ1-6

CDR3 DNA: TGCGCCAGCAGCCAACTCCTGACATCGACTACCTACAATGAGCAGTTCTTC
CDR3 protein: CASSQLLTSTTYNEQFF
D gene: NA
clone size: NA
V gene: TRBV4-1
J gene: TRBJ2-1

CDR3 DNA: TGTGCCAGCAGCTCGTACAGGGGCGGATTCGAGCAGTACTTC
CDR3 protein: CASSSYRGGFEQYF
D gene: TRBD1
clone size: once
V gene: TRBV7-2
J gene: TRBJ2-7